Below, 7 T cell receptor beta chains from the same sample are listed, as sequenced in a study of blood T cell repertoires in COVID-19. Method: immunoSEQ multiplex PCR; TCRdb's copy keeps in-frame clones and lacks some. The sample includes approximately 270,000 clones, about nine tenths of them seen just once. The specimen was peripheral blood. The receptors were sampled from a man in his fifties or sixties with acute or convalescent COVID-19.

The CDR3 loop is CASRTGANQPQHF. CDR3 DNA sequence: TGTGCCAGCAGGACAGGGGCAAATCAGCCCCAGCATTTT. The chain has TRBV12-3 or TRBV12-4 and TRBJ1-5; 8 nucleotides line up with TRBD1. Trimming removed 6 bases from V and 4 bases from J; junction bases left unmatched: 2. There are 13 residues in the CDR3.

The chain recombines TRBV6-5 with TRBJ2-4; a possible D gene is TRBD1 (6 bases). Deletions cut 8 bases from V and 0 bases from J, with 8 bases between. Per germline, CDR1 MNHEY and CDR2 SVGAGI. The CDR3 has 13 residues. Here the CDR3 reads CASQGPAKNIQYF. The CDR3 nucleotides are TGTGCCAGCCAGGGGCCAGCCAAAAACATTCAGTACTTC.

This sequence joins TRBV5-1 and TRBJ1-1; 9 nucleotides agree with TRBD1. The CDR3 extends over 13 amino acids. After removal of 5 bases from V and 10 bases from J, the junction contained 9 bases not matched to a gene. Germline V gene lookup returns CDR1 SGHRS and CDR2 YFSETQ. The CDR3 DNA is TGCGCCAGCAGGTGGACAGGGGACTTAGTAGCTTTCTTT. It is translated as CASRWTGDLVAFF.

CDR3 DNA: TGTGCCAGCAGCTTCGGGACAGGGGAACAAGAGACCCAGTACTTC. Residues: CASSFGTGEQETQYF. The chain carries TRBV6-6 and TRBJ2-5; 10 nucleotides match TRBD1. V lost 6 bases, J lost 2 bases, and 6 bases stayed unmatched. The V gene's germline CDR1 is MNHNY and CDR2 SVGAGI (reference sequence). There are 15 residues in the CDR3.

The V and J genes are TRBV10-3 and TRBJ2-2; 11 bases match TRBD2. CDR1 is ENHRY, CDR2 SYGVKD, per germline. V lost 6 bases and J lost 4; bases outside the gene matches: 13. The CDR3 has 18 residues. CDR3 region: CAISPRVAGGRSTGELFF. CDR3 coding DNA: TGTGCCATCAGCCCCCGGGTAGCGGGGGGGCGGAGCACCGGGGAGCTGTTTTTT.

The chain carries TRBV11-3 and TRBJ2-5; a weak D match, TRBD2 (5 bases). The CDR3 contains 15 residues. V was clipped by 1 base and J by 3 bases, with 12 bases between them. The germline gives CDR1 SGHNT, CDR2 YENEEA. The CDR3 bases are TGTGCCAGCAGCTTAGGCAGGTTCGGGAAAGAGACCCAGTACTTC. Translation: CASSLGRFGKETQYF.

The CDR3 is CASSPWTGWATGNEQFF. As DNA, the CDR3 is TGTGCCAGCAGTCCATGGACAGGTTGGGCGACCGGCAATGAGCAGTTCTTC. The chain combines TRBV25-1 with TRBJ2-1; 7 bases agree with TRBD1. V was clipped by 5 bases and J by 6 bases; unmatched bases: 16. Germline loops: CDR1 MGHDK, CDR2 SYGVNS. The CDR3 runs 17 residues. The entire variable domain, with the rest obtained from reference TRBV25-1 and TRBJ2-1, is as follows: EADIYQTPRYLVIGTGKKITLECSQTMGHDKMYWYQQDPGMELHLIHYSYGVNSTEKGDLSSESTVSRIRTEHFPLTLESARPSHTSQYLCASSPWTGWATGNEQFFGPGTRLTVL.